A selection of T cell receptor beta chains follows, all from one sample in a study of vaccination and CD4 T cells after COVID-19. Each CDR3 protein gets one entry after TCRdb re-called the PCR reads with MiXCR. The table has some 18,000 distinct CDR3 sequences, approximately 29% seen once. For these TCRs, the target antigens are not known. Sequencing input: cultured CD4+ T cells from blood. The origin of the receptors is a human donor with COVID-19. CDR3s include the opening cysteine and the closing phenylalanine or tryptophan. The D gene is left open where the match is weak.

D gene | V gene | CDR3 protein
TRBD1 | TRBV6-4 | CATFTDRGLNGYTF
- | TRBV29-1 | CSVVARARTQYF
- | TRBV18 | CASSPPVSKETQYF
TRBD1 | TRBV7-2 | CASSLAGQGSSYKQYF
TRBD1 | TRBV20-1 | CSARRGPYNSPLHF
TRBD1 | TRBV7-8 | CASHTPGQHYEQYF
- | TRBV11-3 | CASSTGQPTEAFF
TRBD1 | TRBV6-1 | CASSRDRGRINEKLFF
TRBD2 | TRBV19 | CASSPRLAGGSSYNEQFF
- | TRBV19 | CASNGYYNQPQHF
- | TRBV10-1 | CAPLRDSRDGNTIYF
TRBD1 | TRBV27 | CASGGQGKVDGYTF
- | TRBV6-5 | CASSYSPGKGEKLFF
- | TRBV27 | CASSFIQGPEAFF
- | TRBV6-1 | CASSRGETEAFF
- | TRBV2 | CASRRAETGPLNYGYTF
TRBD1 | TRBV5-5 | CASSPETGRYGYTF
TRBD2 | TRBV20-1 | CSASPSGDTGELFF
- | TRBV28 | CASSLAGYVGILYGYTF
- | TRBV5-1 | CASSTREYEDTQYF
- | TRBV7-6 | CASSPPGGNRGLDTQYF
- | TRBV11-3 | CASSLVRGNTIYF
- | TRBV6-4 | CASRKSAGAGAFF
- | TRBV10-1 | CASPQGQLLLSGEQYF
TRBD2 | TRBV19 | CASSSSSGGVDTQYF
TRBD1 | TRBV11-3 | CASSPDRALDNEQFF
- | TRBV9 | CASSVGHLNSYEQYF
TRBD1 | TRBV20-1 | CSAEPGQGSSPLHF
- | TRBV6-1 | CASSGLTGLNSPLHF
TRBD2 | TRBV7-6 | CASSPSSGGVGAKNIQYF
- | TRBV6-1 | CASNFFDTEQYF